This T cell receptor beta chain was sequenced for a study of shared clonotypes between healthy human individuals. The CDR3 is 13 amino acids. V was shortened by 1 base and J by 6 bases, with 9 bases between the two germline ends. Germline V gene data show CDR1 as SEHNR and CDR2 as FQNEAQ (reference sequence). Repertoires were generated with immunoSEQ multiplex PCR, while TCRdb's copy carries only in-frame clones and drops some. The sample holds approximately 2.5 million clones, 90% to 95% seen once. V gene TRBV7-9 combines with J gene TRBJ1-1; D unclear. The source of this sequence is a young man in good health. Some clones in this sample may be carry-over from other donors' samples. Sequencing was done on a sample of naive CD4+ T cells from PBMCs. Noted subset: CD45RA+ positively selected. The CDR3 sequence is CASSLVTVAEAFF. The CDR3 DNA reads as TGTGCCAGCAGCTTAGTAACGGTTGCTGAAGCTTTCTTT.